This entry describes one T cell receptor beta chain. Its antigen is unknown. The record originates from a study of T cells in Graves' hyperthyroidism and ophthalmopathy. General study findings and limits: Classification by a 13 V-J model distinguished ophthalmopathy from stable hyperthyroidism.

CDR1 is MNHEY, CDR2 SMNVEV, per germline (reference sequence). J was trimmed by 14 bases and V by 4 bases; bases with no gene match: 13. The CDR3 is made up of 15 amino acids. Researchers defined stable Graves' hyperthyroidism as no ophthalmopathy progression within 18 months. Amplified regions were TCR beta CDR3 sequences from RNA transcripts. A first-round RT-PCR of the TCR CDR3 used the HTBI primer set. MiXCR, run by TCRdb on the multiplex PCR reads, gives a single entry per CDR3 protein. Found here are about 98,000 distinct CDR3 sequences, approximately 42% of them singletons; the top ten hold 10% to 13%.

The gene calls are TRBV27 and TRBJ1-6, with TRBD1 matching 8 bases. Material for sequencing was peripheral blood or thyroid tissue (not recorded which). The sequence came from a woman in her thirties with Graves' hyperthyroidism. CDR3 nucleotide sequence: TGTGCCAGCAGTTCCCCCGTGACAGGGGACTCATCCCTCCACTTT. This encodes CASSSPVTGDSSLHF.